Following are 15 T cell receptor beta chains from one sample sequenced in a study of T cells in women clearing cervical HPV infection. Using immunoSEQ multiplex PCR, the repertoire was profiled, and TCRdb retains in-frame clones only, with some absent. With tens of thousands of clones in the sample, the ten largest clones hold roughly 1.5%. Sequencing was done on a sample of blood buffy coat. The origin of the receptors is a woman between 18 and 75 years old with a cervical HPV16 infection that either progressed to CIN3+ or cleared (not recorded which).

Concerning this clone: Sequencing ends 3 residues short of the CDR3 end; the germline J gene provides the rest. V gene TRBV2 combines with J gene TRBJ2-3; D call uncertain. V was clipped by 7 bases and J by 0 bases, with 14 bases between them. The CDR3 has 15 residues. Germline V gene sequence: CDR1 SNHLY, CDR2 FYNNEI. The part of the CDR3 DNA that was read is TGTGCCAGCAATATAAAAACAGAGAGCACAGATACG. Protein: CASNIKTESTDT. The whole CDR3 sequence reads CASNIKTESTDTQYF. Full variable domain (rest looked up from reference TRBV2 and TRBJ2-3): EPEVTQTPSHQVTQMGQEVILRCVPISNHLYFYWYRQILGQKVEFLVSFYNNEISEKSEIFDDQFSVERPDGSNFTLKIRSTKLEDSAMYFCASNIKTESTDTQYFGPGTRLTVL.

A remark on this clone: The read gets to within 3 residues of the CDR3 end, and the germline J gene fills in the rest. This chain uses TRBV7-2 with TRBJ2-7; D is possibly TRBD2 (6 bases). The V and J ends lost 5 bases and 6 bases respectively, with 14 bases between them. Germline CDR1 SGHTA, CDR2 FQGNSA. This CDR3 is built from 13 residues. The CDR3 is CASSPGTLGEQYF. The sequenced CDR3 bases are TGTGCCAGCAGCCCAGGGACTCTGGGCGAG.

As regards this clone: The read finishes 3 residues shy of the CDR3 end, and the germline J gene is used to complete it. The genes are TRBV5-1 and TRBJ2-5, with 8 nucleotides matching TRBD2. CDR3 length equals 17 residues. V gave up 1 base and J gave up 4 bases; unmatched junction bases: 12. In germline, CDR1 is SGHRS, CDR2 YFSETQ. The CDR3 loop is CASSLSLLAGGGETQYF. Partial CDR3 DNA: TGCGCCAGCAGCTTGTCCCTCTTGGCGGGAGGAGGAGAGACC.

Points on this clone: The read falls 3 residues short of the CDR3 end, and the missing part is taken from the germline J gene. The chain recombines TRBV7-2 with TRBJ2-3; 11 positions match TRBD2. Germline trimming cut 11 bases from V and 4 bases from J; bases unmatched to any gene: 8. From germline, CDR1 is SGHTA and CDR2 FQGNSA. The CDR3 covers 14 residues. Partial CDR3 DNA: TGTGCCGCATTAGCGGGAGGGACTTCAGATACG. The encoded protein is CAALAGGTSDT. The entire CDR3 protein is CAALAGGTSDTQYF.

Concerning this clone itself: The read is 3 residues too short to cover the CDR3 end, so that end is filled in from the germline J gene. The chain uses TRBV29-1 and TRBJ1-1, with D possibly TRBD1 on 6 matching bases. Germline V gene lookup returns CDR1 SQVTM and CDR2 ANQGSEA. Trimming shortened V by 7 bases and J by 0 bases, and 12 bases separated the two germline ends. This CDR3 is 13 amino acids long. CDR3 bases read: TGCAGCGGCAGGACAGCAATGAACACTGAA. Protein product: CSGRTAMNTE. The whole CDR3 is CSGRTAMNTEAFF. Together with reference TRBV29-1 and TRBJ1-1, the CDR3 gives the full variable domain: SAVISQKPSRDICQRGTSLTIQCQVDSQVTMMFWYRQQPGQSLTLIATANQGSEATYESGFVIDKFPISRPNLTFSTLTVSNMSPEDSSIYLCSGRTAMNTEAFFGQGTRLTVV.

On this clone itself: With the read ending 3 residues before the CDR3 end, the germline J gene is used to fill in that end. J is TRBJ2-3 and V is TRBV11-3; D not resolved. Per the germline V gene, CDR1 is SGHNT and CDR2 is YENEEA. V gave up 4 bases and J gave up 0 bases, with 5 bases separating them. CDR3 size: 13 residues. The sequenced part of the CDR3 DNA is TGTGCCAGCAGCTCGACAAGCACAGATACG. Translated: CASSSTSTDT. The entire CDR3 is CASSSTSTDTQYF.

Remarks on this clone: The read gets to within 3 residues of the CDR3 end, and the germline J gene fills in the rest. The gene calls are TRBV2 and TRBJ2-5; 9 nucleotides agree with TRBD2. The CDR3 is 14 residues long. In germline, CDR1 is SNHLY, CDR2 FYNNEI. Trimming took 5 bases from V and 2 from J; bases not matched to a gene: 3. The CDR3 here is CASSPTSGQETQYF. The part of the CDR3 DNA that was read is TGTGCCAGCAGTCCTACTAGCGGGCAAGAGACC.

To note about this clone: With the read ending 3 residues before the CDR3 end, the germline J gene is used to fill in that end. The rearrangement uses TRBV7-8 and TRBJ1-5; the D is unclear. The CDR3 loop spans 15 amino acids. Germline-derived CDR1 and CDR2 are SGHVS and FQNEAQ. Trimming shortened V by 1 base and J by 0 bases, and 7 bases separated the two germline ends. The CDR3 here is CASSLERDSNQPQHF. The DNA read from the CDR3 is TGTGCCAGCAGCTTAGAGCGGGATAGCAATCAGCCC.

CDR3 DNA, as far as it was read: TGTGCCAGTAGTATGGGGGGACAGTTAACCCTTAATGAG. Its protein is CASSMGGQLTLNE. The whole CDR3 region reads CASSMGGQLTLNEQFF. The V gene is TRBV19, the J gene TRBJ2-1; perhaps TRBD1 as D (7 bases). The CDR3 end is not reached by the read, which stops 3 residues before it; the germline J gene fills it in. Looked up from germline, CDR1 is LNHDA and CDR2 is SQIVND (reference sequence). CDR3 size: 16 residues. V lost 3 bases, J lost 7 bases, and 19 bases lay in between. Together with reference TRBV19 and TRBJ2-1, the CDR3 gives the full variable domain: DGGITQSPKYLFRKEGQNVTLSCEQNLNHDAMYWYRQDPGQGLRLIYYSQIVNDFQKGDIAEGYSVSREKKESFPLTVTSAQKNPTAFYLCASSMGGQLTLNEQFFGPGTRLTVL.

Of note for this clone: The read terminates 3 residues ahead of where the CDR3 ends, so the germline J gene completes it. J is TRBJ2-5 and V is TRBV5-1; 13 bases are a match to TRBD2. The CDR3 runs to 19 residues. V lost 0 bases, J lost 5 bases, and 13 bases stayed unmatched. Looked up from germline, CDR1 is SGHRS and CDR2 is YFSETQ. The DNA read from the CDR3 is TGCGCCAGCAGCTTGGTAGCACTAGCGGGAGGGCCAAGGGAGGAGACC. It is translated as CASSLVALAGGPREET. The CDR3, in full, reads CASSLVALAGGPREETQYF.

Concerning this clone: The read falls 3 residues short of the CDR3 end, and the missing part is taken from the germline J gene. V gene TRBV19 combines with J gene TRBJ2-1, with 7 bases lining up with TRBD2. V was clipped by 4 bases and J by 4 bases; unmatched bases: 10. Germline V lookup: CDR1 LNHDA, CDR2 SQIVND (reference sequence). This CDR3 contains 16 residues. The CDR3 sequence: CASSTKAGTRYNEQFF. The CDR3 bases that were read are TGTGCCAGTAGTACCAAAGCGGGGACGAGATACAATGAG.

As for this clone: The read terminates 3 residues before the CDR3 end, so the remaining end is supplied by the germline J gene. The chain couples TRBV18 to TRBJ1-1, with 8 bases fitting TRBD1. The V and J ends lost 8 bases and 1 base, in that order; junction bases with no gene match: 3. In germline, CDR1 is KGHSH, CDR2 LQKENI. The CDR3 spans 13 residues. The CDR3 protein is CASRGQGNTEAFF. The CDR3 bases that were read are TGTGCCAGCCGTGGACAGGGGAACACTGAA.

As to this clone: The sequence runs out 3 residues before the end of the CDR3; the remainder is reconstructed from the germline J gene. The chain employs TRBV18 and TRBJ2-5; 9 bases match TRBD1. CDR3 length: 14 residues. Germline loops: CDR1 KGHSH, CDR2 LQKENI. V shed 3 bases, J shed 5 bases, and the junction held 4 bases outside the gene matches. The part of the CDR3 DNA that was read is TGTGCCAGCTCACCGACAGGGGGTGGGGAGACC. Translated: CASSPTGGGET. In full, the CDR3 reads CASSPTGGGETQYF. The full variable domain, completed using reference TRBV18 and TRBJ2-5, is NAGVMQNPRHLVRRRGQEARLRCSPMKGHSHVYWYRQLPEEGLKFMVYLQKENIIDESGMPKERFSAEFPKEGPSILRIQQVVRGDSAAYFCASSPTGGGETQYFGPGTRLLVL.

Comment on this clone: With the read ending 3 residues before the CDR3 end, the germline J gene is used to fill in that end. The chain links TRBV20-1 to TRBJ2-3; D may be TRBD2 (7 bases). The length of the CDR3 is 15 residues. V dropped 6 bases and J dropped 2 bases, with 18 bases sitting between them. The germline V gene encodes CDR1 DFQATT and CDR2 SNEGSKA (reference sequence). CDR3 protein: CSARRGGANTDTQYF. The sequenced CDR3 bases are TGCAGTGCGAGAAGGGGGGGGGCGAACACAGATACG.

Concerning this clone itself: The read falls 3 residues short of the CDR3 end, and the missing part is taken from the germline J gene. V and J are TRBV10-2 and TRBJ2-5; 7 positions agree with TRBD1. Trimming took 3 bases from V and 7 from J; bases not matched to a gene: 14. CDR3 length equals 16 residues. Germline CDR1 and CDR2: WSHSY and SAAADI. This chain's CDR3 is CASSEGSSDRVGTQYF. CDR3 DNA (partial): TGCGCCAGCAGTGAAGGGTCAAGTGACAGGGTCGGGACC.